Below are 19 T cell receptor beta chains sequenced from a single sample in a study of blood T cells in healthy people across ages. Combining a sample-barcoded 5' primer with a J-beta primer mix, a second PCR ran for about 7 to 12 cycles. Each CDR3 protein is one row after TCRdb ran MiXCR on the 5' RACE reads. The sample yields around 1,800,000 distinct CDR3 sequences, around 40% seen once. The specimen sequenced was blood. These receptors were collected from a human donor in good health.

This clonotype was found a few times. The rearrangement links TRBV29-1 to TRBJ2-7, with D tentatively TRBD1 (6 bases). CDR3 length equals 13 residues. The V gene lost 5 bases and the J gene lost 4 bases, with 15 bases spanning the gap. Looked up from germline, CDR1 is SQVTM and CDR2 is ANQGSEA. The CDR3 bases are TGCAGCGTTTGGGTTGGGGGCGAATACGAGCAGTACTTC. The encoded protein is CSVWVGGEYEQYF.

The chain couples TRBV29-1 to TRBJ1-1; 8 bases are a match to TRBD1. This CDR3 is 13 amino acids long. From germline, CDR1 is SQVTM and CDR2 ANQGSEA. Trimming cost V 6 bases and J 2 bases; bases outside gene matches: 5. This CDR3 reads CSVHDRGNTEAFF. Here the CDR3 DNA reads TGCAGCGTACATGACAGGGGAAACACTGAAGCTTTCTTT.

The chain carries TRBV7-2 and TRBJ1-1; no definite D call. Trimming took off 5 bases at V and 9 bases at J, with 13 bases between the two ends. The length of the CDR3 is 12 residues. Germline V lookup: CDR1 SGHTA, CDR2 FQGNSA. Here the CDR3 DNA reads TGTGCCAGCAGCGCGCGAAGTGGTAAAGCTTTCTTT. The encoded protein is CASSARSGKAFF.

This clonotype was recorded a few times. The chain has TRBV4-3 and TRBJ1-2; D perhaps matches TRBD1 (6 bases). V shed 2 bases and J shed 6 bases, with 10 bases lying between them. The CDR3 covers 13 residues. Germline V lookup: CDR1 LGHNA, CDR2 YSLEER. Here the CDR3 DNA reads TGCGCCAGCAGCCAACAGACAGGACATGGCTACACCTTC. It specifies CASSQQTGHGYTF.

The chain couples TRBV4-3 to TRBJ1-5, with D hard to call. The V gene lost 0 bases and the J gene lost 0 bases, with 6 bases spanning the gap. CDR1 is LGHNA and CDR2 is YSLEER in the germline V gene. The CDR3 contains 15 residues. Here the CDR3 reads CASSQERYSNQPQHF. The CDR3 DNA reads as TGCGCCAGCAGCCAAGAGCGGTATAGCAATCAGCCCCAGCATTTT.

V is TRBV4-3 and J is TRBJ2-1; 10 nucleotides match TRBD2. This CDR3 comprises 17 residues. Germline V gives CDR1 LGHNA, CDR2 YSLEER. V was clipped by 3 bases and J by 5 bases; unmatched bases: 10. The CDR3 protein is CASSQYPAGGPNNEQFF. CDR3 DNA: TGCGCCAGCAGCCAGTACCCAGCGGGGGGGCCAAACAATGAGCAGTTCTTC.

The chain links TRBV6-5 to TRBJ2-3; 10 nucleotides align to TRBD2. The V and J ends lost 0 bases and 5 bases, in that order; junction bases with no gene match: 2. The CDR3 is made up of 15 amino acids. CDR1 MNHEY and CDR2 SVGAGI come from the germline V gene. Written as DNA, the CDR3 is TGTGCCAGCAGTTACTCCCCTAGCGGGGGAGATACGCAGTATTTT. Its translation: CASSYSPSGGDTQYF.

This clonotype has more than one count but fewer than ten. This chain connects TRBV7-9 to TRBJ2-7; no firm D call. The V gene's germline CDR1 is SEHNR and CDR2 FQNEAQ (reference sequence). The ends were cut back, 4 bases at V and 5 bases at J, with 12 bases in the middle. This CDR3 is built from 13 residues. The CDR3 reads CASSSTHGNEQYF. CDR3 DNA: TGTGCCAGCAGCTCTACCCACGGTAACGAGCAGTACTTC.

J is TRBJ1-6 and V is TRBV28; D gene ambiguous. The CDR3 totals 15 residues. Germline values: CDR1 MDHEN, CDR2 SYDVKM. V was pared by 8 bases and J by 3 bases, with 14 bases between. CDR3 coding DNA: TGTGCCAGCCTAGGGCAGGCATACTATAATTCACCCCTCCACTTT. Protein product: CASLGQAYYNSPLHF.

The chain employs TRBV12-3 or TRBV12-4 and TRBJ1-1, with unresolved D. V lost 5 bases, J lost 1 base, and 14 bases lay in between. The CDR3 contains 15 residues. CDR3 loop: CASSPITPRNTEAFF. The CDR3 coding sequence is TGTGCCAGCAGTCCCATAACCCCCAGGAACACTGAAGCTTTCTTT.

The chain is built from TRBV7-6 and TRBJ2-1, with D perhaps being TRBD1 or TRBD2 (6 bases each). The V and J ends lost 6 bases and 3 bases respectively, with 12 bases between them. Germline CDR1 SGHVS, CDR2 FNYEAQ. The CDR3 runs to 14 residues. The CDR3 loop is CASRGGPDYNEQFF. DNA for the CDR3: TGTGCCAGCAGGGGGGGCCCAGACTACAATGAGCAGTTCTTC.

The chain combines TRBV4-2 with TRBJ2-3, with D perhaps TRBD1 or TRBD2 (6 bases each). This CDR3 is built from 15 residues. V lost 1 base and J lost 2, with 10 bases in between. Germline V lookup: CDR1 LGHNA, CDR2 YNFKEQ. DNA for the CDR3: TGTGCCAGCAGCCAAGCAAGGGGGGACACAGATACGCAGTATTTT. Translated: CASSQARGDTDTQYF.

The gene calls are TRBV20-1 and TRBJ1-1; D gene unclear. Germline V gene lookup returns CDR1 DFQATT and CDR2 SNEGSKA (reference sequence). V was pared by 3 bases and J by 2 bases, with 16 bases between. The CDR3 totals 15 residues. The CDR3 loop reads CSARLRFQVNTEAFF. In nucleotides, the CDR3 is TGCAGTGCTAGGCTGCGCTTTCAAGTAAACACTGAAGCTTTCTTT.

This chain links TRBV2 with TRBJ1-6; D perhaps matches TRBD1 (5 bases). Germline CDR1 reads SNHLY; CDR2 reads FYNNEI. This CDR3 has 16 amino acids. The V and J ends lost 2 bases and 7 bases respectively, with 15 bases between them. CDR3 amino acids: CASSESLGRVNSPLHF. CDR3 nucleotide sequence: TGTGCCAGCAGTGAAAGCTTGGGCAGGGTGAATTCACCCCTCCACTTT.

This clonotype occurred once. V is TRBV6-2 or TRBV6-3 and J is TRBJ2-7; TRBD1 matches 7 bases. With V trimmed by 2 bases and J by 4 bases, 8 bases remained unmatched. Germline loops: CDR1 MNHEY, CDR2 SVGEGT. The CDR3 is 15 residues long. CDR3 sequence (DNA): TGTGCCAGCAGTTACCGACCCGGGACAGCTTACGAGCAGTACTTC. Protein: CASSYRPGTAYEQYF.

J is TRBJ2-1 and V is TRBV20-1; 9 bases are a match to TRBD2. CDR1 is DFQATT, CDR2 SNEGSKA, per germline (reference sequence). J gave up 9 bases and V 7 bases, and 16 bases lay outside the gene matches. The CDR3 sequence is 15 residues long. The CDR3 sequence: CSGDSGGPTGTEQFF. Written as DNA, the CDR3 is TGCAGTGGAGATAGCGGGGGACCTACGGGTACTGAGCAGTTCTTC.

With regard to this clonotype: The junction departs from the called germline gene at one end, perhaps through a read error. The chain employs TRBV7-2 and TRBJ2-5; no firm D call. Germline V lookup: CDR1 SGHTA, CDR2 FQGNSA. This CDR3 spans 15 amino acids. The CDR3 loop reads CVSSLNAGSQETQYF. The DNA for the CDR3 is TGTGTCAGCAGCTTAAATGCTGGTTCTCAAGAGACCCAGTACTTC. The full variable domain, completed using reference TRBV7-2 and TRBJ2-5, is GAGVSQSPSNKVTEKGKDVELRCDPISGHTALYWYRQSLGQGLEFLIYFQGNSAPDKSGLPSDRFSAERTGGSVSTLTIQRTQQEDSAVYLCVSSLNAGSQETQYFGPGTRLLVL.

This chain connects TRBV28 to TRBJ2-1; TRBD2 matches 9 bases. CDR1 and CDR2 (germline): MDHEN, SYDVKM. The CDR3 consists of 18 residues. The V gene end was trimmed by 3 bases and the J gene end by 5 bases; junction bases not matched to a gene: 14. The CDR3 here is CASSLVYQRGAEDNEQFF. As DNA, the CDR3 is TGTGCCAGCAGTTTGGTTTATCAGCGGGGGGCAGAGGACAATGAGCAGTTCTTC.

CDR3 loop: CASSSRGTTGSVTQYF. CDR3 in DNA: TGTGCCAGCAGCTCCCGGGGGACCACTGGTAGCGTTACCCAGTACTTC. The chain couples TRBV7-2 to TRBJ2-5, with a possible D match to TRBD2 (6 bases). The CDR3 consists of 16 residues. The germline V gene encodes CDR1 SGHTA and CDR2 FQGNSA. Deletions cut 4 bases from V and 8 bases from J, with 23 bases between.